This TCR beta chain was profiled in a study of CD8 T cells in ankylosing spondylitis. Study results and caveats: Seven to nine highly homologous variants formed a TCR beta motif that appeared characteristic of ankylosing spondylitis blood.

Trimming removed 2 bases at V and 8 bases at J, with 13 bases between. The germline CDR1 and CDR2 sequences are DFQATT and SNEGSKA (reference sequence). This CDR3 comprises 13 residues. This clonotype was seen many times. What it recognizes is unknown. A single record per CDR3 protein comes from TCRdb applying MiXCR to the 5' RACE reads. Here the sample spans around 770,000 distinct CDR3 sequences, approximately 12% being singletons. Input material: blood, either unsorted or a sorted T cell fraction (not recorded which). The receptor was derived from a male donor with ankylosing spondylitis. The chain carries TRBV20-1 and TRBJ2-1; D not resolved. Here the CDR3 DNA reads TGCAGTGCTAGACGGGCCCTGAACGATGAGCAGTTCTTC. Its protein product is CSARRALNDEQFF.